This T cell receptor beta chain came from a study of T cells in Graves' hyperthyroidism and ophthalmopathy. The study, taken as a whole, reports: The model predicted ophthalmopathy a median around seven months before onset.

Amplification of TCR beta CDR3 regions was performed using RNA transcripts as template. Primed by the HTBI set, a first-round RT-PCR was run on the TCR CDR3. TCRdb passed the multiplex PCR reads through MiXCR, listing each CDR3 protein once. There are some 510,000 distinct CDR3 sequences in the sample; 20% to 25% occur only once, and about 25% lies in the top ten. With 3 bases clipped from V and 4 bases from J, the junction kept 1 base outside the gene matches. The CDR3 consists of 14 residues. No progression to ophthalmopathy during 18 months of follow-up defined stable disease. Many counts were recorded for this clonotype. Its specificity is not known.

The material sequenced was blood. The chain uses TRBV12-3 or TRBV12-4 and TRBJ1-3; 9 bases fit TRBD1. This receptor was taken from a man aged 18 to 30 with Graves' hyperthyroidism. As DNA, the CDR3 is TGTGCCAGCAGTTTTACAGGGGGCGGAAACACCATATATTTT. This translates into CASSFTGGGNTIYF.